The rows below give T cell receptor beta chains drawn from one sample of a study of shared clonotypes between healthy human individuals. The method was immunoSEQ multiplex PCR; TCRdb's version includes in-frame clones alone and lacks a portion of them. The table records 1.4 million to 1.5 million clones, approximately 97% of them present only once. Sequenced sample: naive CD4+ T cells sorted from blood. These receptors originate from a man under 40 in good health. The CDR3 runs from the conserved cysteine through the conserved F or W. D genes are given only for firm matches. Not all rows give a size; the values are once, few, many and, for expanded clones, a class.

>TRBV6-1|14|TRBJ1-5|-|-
TGTGCCAGCAGTGCTGTAGCGGGGGATCAGCCCCAGCATTTT
CASSAVAGDQPQHF
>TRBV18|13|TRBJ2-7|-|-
TGTGCCAGCTCACCGCGGAGCTCCTACGAGCAGTACTTC
CASSPRSSYEQYF
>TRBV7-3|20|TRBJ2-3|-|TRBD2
TGTGCCAGCAGCTTAAGACGCTCGAGCGGGAGTAGGGGAAATACAGATACGCAGTATTTT
CASSLRRSSGSRGNTDTQYF
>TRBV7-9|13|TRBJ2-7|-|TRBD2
TGTGCCACAACCCAGCGGGAGTTGGGAGAGCAGTACTTC
CATTQRELGEQYF
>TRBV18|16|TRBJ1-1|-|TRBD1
TGTGCCAGCTCACCACAGGGGACAGACATGAACACTGAAGCTTTCTTT
CASSPQGTDMNTEAFF
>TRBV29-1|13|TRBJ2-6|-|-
TGCAGCGTTGCCTGGACTGGGGCCAACGTCCTGACTTTC
CSVAWTGANVLTF
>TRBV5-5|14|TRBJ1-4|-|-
TGTGCCAGCAGCTTGGGTAGGATCAATGAAAAACTGTTTTTT
CASSLGRINEKLFF
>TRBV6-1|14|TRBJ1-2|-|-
TGTGCCAGCAGTTTTCAGGGCCCTAACTATGGCTACACCTTC
CASSFQGPNYGYTF
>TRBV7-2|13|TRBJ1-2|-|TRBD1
TGTGCCAGCAGCTCTCAGGGGGCCGTTGGCTACACCTTC
CASSSQGAVGYTF
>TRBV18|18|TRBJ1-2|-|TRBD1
TGTGCCAGCTCACCCAACAGGGGCCGAATTTCTACAAACTATGGCTACACCTTC
CASSPNRGRISTNYGYTF
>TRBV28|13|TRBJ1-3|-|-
TGTGCCAGCTACCAGGGTTCGGCGAACACCATATATTTT
CASYQGSANTIYF
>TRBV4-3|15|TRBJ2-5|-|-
TGCGCCAGCAGCCAAGAAACATCAGGGTTGGAGACCCAGTACTTC
CASSQETSGLETQYF
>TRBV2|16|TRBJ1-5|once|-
TGTGCCAGCAGCGGGGGCCCCGATTATAGCAATCAGCCCCAGCATTTT
CASSGGPDYSNQPQHF
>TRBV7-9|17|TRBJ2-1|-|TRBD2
TGTGCCAGCAGCCTGGGACTAGCGGGAGGAGGCTACAATGAGCAGTTCTTC
CASSLGLAGGGYNEQFF